The source of this TCR beta chain is a study of cytomegalovirus exposure and HLA in healthy donors. Germline assignment: CDR1 MNHNS and CDR2 SASEGT. The junction had 4 bases not matched to a gene; V was cut back by 6 bases and J by 2 bases. The CDR3 spans 14 residues. The PCR ran on 60 Vbeta and 13 Jbeta primers. TCRdb's copy holds only in-frame clones and misses some; the assay was immunoSEQ multiplex PCR. The sample lists 110,000 to 150,000 clones, around 85% occurring once. Input material: PBMCs. The V and J genes are TRBV6-1 and TRBJ1-5, with 7 bases identical to TRBD1. This receptor was identified in a female donor in good health and CMV-seronegative. The CDR3 nucleotides are TGTGCCAGCAGGCAGGGGGTCGGCAATCAGCCCCAGCATTTT. Amino acid sequence: CASRQGVGNQPQHF.